The 13 T cell receptor beta chains below all came from one sample that was sequenced in a study of blood T cell repertoires in COVID-19. Data came from immunoSEQ multiplex PCR; TCRdb stores just in-frame clones and leaves some out. The profile covers some 120,000 clones, with around three quarters appearing a single time and 2% to 2.5% taken by the ten largest. The specimen was peripheral blood. The receptors derive from a woman between 65 and 79 years old with acute or convalescent COVID-19.

This chain connects TRBV7-2 to TRBJ2-7; D is perhaps TRBD2 (6 bases). The CDR3 loop spans 13 amino acids. Germline loops: CDR1 SGHTA, CDR2 FQGNSA. V was trimmed by 6 bases and J by 1 base, leaving 10 bases between them. The CDR3 sequence: CASRLAASYEQYF. CDR3 in DNA: TGTGCCAGCAGACTAGCCGCTTCCTACGAGCAGTACTTC.

This clone has only one observation. This chain uses TRBV18 with TRBJ2-7; tentative D call: TRBD2 (6 bases). Per the germline V gene, CDR1 is KGHSH and CDR2 is LQKENI. The CDR3 totals 13 residues. V lost 3 bases and J 5 bases, leaving 11 bases between the germline ends. The CDR3 sequence: CASSPLEGHEQYF. The CDR3 region has the DNA TGTGCCAGCTCACCCCTGGAGGGCCACGAGCAGTACTTC.

Relative to its sample, this clone is medium-sized. This rearrangement joins TRBV29-1 to TRBJ2-7; the match to TRBD1 covers 7 bases. V shed 5 bases and J 1 base; nucleotides not matched to a gene: 5. Germline values: CDR1 SQVTM, CDR2 ANQGSEA. This CDR3 contains 13 residues. The CDR3 region has the DNA TGCAGCGTTAGTGGGGACAGTTCCTACGAGCAGTACTTC. Protein product: CSVSGDSSYEQYF.

The V gene is TRBV30, the J gene TRBJ2-5; TRBD2 matches at 9 bases. In germline, CDR1 is GTSNPN, CDR2 SVGIG (reference sequence). V dropped 3 bases and J dropped 5; count of bases not matched to a gene: 4. The CDR3 totals 13 residues. CDR3 in amino acids: CAWRSSGEETQYF. The CDR3 bases are TGTGCCTGGAGATCTAGCGGGGAGGAGACCCAGTACTTC.

The V and J genes are TRBV5-1 and TRBJ1-1; D possibly corresponds to TRBD1 (5 bases). Trimming shortened V by 4 bases and J by 4 bases, and 17 bases separated the two germline ends. This CDR3 has 15 amino acids. The germline V gene has CDR1 SGHRS and CDR2 YFSETQ. CDR3 DNA: TGCGCCAGCAGCCCGGTACGGACAAGGGTCACTGAAGCTTTCTTT. This gives the protein CASSPVRTRVTEAFF.

The rearrangement uses TRBV28 and TRBJ2-7; 9 nucleotides agree with TRBD1. In germline, CDR1 is MDHEN, CDR2 SYDVKM. The V and J ends lost 5 bases and 6 bases, in that order; junction bases with no gene match: 8. The CDR3 is 14 amino acids. The CDR3 protein is CASSPGTGRSEQYF. Here the CDR3 DNA reads TGTGCCAGCAGTCCGGGGACAGGGAGAAGCGAGCAGTACTTC.

The rearrangement joins TRBV9 to TRBJ2-2; D uncertain. The germline V and J ends were trimmed by 5 bases and 0 bases, with 8 bases remaining between them. This CDR3 is 14 amino acids long. Germline values: CDR1 SGDLS, CDR2 YYNGEE. CDR3 sequence (DNA): TGTGCCAGCAGTACGAGTGCGAACACCGGGGAGCTGTTTTTT. Translation gives CASSTSANTGELFF.

V and J are TRBV29-1 and TRBJ2-6, with no clear D. The CDR3 runs to 13 residues. Per the germline V gene, CDR1 is SQVTM and CDR2 is ANQGSEA. V dropped 4 bases and J dropped 0 bases, with 4 bases sitting between them. CDR3 region: CSVAGSGANVLTF. CDR3 nucleotides: TGCAGCGTTGCGGGCTCTGGGGCCAACGTCCTGACTTTC.

Notes on this clone: Mismatch with germline at one junction end may stem from a read error. This chain uses TRBV7-8 with TRBJ2-2; tentatively, D is TRBD2 (6 bases). Germline assignment: CDR1 SGHVS and CDR2 FQNEAQ. The CDR3 consists of 17 residues. CDR3 in amino acids: CASSAGRNLGNAGELFF. Written as DNA, the CDR3 is TGTGCCAGCAGCGCGGGACGGAACCTAGGGAACGCCGGGGAGCTGTTTTTT.

This clone has just one count. The rearrangement joins TRBV18 to TRBJ2-1; TRBD2 matches at 14 bases. The CDR3 has 17 amino acids. J was trimmed by 5 bases and V by 0 bases; bases with no gene match: 3. The germline V gene encodes CDR1 KGHSH and CDR2 LQKENI. The CDR3 DNA reads as TGTGCCAGCTCACCACCGGGACTAGCGGGAGCTAACAATGAGCAGTTCTTC. Protein product: CASSPPGLAGANNEQFF.

The chain carries TRBV5-1 and TRBJ2-3; no firm D call. This CDR3 is built from 14 residues. Germline loops: CDR1 SGHRS, CDR2 YFSETQ. Trimming shortened V by 4 bases and J by 3 bases, and 12 bases separated the two germline ends. The CDR3 sequence is CASSQADSTDTQYF. In DNA form, the CDR3 reads TGCGCCAGCAGCCAAGCCGATTCTACAGATACGCAGTATTTT.

The chain combines TRBV6-6 with TRBJ2-7; 11 bases are shared with TRBD2. Trimming took 9 bases from V and 5 from J; bases not matched to a gene: 6. From germline, CDR1 is MNHNY and CDR2 SVGAGI (reference sequence). This CDR3 comprises 13 residues. The CDR3 sequence: CASTSGSFNEQYF. For the CDR3, the DNA is TGTGCCAGTACTAGCGGGAGTTTCAACGAGCAGTACTTC.

CDR3 residues: CASSELGENTGELFF. The CDR3 bases are TGTGCCAGCAGTGAGTTGGGCGAGAACACCGGGGAGCTGTTTTTT. The V and J genes are TRBV2 and TRBJ2-2; D remains unclear. This CDR3 is built from 15 residues. Germline values: CDR1 SNHLY, CDR2 FYNNEI. The V gene lost 3 bases and the J gene lost 1 base, with 9 bases spanning the gap. The full variable domain, with the rest looked up from reference TRBV2 and TRBJ2-2, is EPEVTQTPSHQVTQMGQEVILRCVPISNHLYFYWYRQILGQKVEFLVSFYNNEISEKSEIFDDQFSVERPDGSNFTLKIRSTKLEDSAMYFCASSELGENTGELFFGEGSRLTVL.